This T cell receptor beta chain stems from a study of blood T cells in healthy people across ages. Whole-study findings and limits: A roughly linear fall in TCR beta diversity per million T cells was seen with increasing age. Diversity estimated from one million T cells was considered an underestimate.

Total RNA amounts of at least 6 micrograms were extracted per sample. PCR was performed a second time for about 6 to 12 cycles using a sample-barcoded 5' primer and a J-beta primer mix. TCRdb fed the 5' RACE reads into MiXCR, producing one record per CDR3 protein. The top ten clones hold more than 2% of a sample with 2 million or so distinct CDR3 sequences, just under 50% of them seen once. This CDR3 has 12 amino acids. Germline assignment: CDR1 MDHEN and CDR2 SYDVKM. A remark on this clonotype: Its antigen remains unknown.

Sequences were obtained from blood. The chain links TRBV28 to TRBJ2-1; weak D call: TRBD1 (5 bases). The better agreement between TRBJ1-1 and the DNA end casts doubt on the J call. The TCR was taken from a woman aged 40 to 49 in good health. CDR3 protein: CASSLLGARAFF. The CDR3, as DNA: TGTGCCAGCAGTTTACTCGGGGCACGGGCTTTCTTT.